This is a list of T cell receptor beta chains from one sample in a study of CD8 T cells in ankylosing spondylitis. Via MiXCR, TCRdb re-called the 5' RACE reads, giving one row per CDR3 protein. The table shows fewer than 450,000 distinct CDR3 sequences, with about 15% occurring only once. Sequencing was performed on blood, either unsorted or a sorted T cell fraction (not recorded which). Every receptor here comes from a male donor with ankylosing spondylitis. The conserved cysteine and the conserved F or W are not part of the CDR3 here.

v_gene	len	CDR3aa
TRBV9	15	ASSPSGSGRPQETQY
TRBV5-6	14	ASSLFSGTTNTEAF
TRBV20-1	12	SASRTGGYAEAF
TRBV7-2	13	ASSLWRRGENEQF
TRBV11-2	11	ASSLGLVREQY
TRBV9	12	ASSVVPDTGELF
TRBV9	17	ASSVDVGGGPRGTDTQY
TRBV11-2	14	ASSTRTSGRIDTQY
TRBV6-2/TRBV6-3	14	ASRDPSFSSYNEQF
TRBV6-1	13	ASSPGEGPSYEQY
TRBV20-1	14	SARVGQGARWTEAF
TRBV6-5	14	ASSYSSSGTSETQY
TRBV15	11	ATSREGGYEQY
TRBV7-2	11	ASSLGGGYEQY
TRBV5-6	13	ASSSTDRSGGAAF
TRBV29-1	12	SVGGGGLSYGYT
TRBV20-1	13	SATRTGYDNQPQH
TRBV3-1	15	ASSRGTGLEGTGELF
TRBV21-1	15	ASSNSPFNRSSSPLH
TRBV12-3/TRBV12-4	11	ASSLGQAWEQY
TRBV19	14	ASSGSGESSYNEQF
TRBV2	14	ASSVRSSSNAGELF
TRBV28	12	ASSSTTGKETQY
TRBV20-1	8	SARFNEQF
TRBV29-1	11	SFTSGSTDTQY
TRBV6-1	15	ASALGVRGTFPDTQY
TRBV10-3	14	AISVGTSGSTDTQY